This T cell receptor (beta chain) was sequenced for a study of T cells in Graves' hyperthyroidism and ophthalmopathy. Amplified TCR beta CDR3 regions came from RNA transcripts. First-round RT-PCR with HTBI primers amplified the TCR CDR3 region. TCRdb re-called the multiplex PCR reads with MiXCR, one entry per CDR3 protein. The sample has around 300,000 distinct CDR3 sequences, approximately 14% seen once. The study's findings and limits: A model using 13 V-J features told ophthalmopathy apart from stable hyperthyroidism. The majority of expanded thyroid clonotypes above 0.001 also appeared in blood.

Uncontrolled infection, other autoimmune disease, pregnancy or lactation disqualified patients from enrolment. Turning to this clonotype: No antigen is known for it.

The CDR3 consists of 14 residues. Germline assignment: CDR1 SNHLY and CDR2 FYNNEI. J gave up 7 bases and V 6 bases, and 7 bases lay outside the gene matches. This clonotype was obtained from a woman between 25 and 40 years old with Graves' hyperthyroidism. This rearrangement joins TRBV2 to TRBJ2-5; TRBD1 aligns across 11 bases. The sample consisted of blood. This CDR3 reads CASRAGQGGGTQYF. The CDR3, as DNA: TGTGCCAGCAGAGCGGGACAGGGGGGGGGGACCCAGTACTTC.